This is a list of T cell receptor beta chains from one sample in a study of CD8+ T cells in alopecia areata. Method: immunoSEQ multiplex PCR; TCRdb's copy keeps in-frame clones and lacks some. This table holds about 110,000 clones, less than 60% found once. The starting material was CD4+ T cells sorted from blood, obtained at week 24, from a patient treated with tofacitinib. These receptors were collected from a human donor with alopecia areata. Each CDR3 is given with its conserved first and last residue. The D gene is left open where the match is weak. Expanded clones are given a class, and other clones once, few, many or no size at all.

.	.	TRBV4-2	TRBJ1-2	CASSQTAALSGRVQGYTF	TGTGCCAGCAGCCAAACCGCCGCCCTATCGGGCAGGGTCCAAGGCTACACCTTC
.	.	TRBV6-5	TRBJ2-5	CASRGGDQETQYF	TGTGCCAGCAGGGGCGGGGATCAAGAGACCCAGTACTTC
.	.	TRBV7-2	TRBJ1-2	CASRSPNYGYTF	TGTGCCAGCAGATCCCCTAACTATGGCTACACCTTC
TRBD1	.	TRBV29-1	TRBJ1-3	CSVDRGTGGLVGNTIYF	TGCAGCGTTGACCGGGGGACAGGGGGCTTAGTAGGAAACACCATATATTTT
TRBD2	.	TRBV5-8	TRBJ2-5	CASSLALAGQETQYF	TGTGCCAGCAGCTTGGCGCTAGCGGGACAAGAGACCCAGTACTTC
TRBD2	.	TRBV15	TRBJ2-7	CATSRGLGTSGNSYEQYF	TGTGCCACCAGCAGAGGACTTGGGACTAGCGGAAACTCCTACGAGCAGTACTTC
.	.	TRBV27	TRBJ1-5	CASSPVWDQPQHF	TGTGCCAGCAGTCCGGTTTGGGATCAGCCCCAGCATTTT
.	.	TRBV5-1	TRBJ2-1	CASSSTYRVVENEQFF	TGCGCCAGCAGCTCCACCTACAGAGTTGTGGAGAATGAGCAGTTCTTC
.	.	TRBV7-2	TRBJ2-5	CASSNQETQYF	TGTGCCAGCAGCAACCAAGAGACCCAGTACTTC
TRBD1	.	TRBV13	TRBJ1-1	CASTLSSGTAMNTEAFF	TGTGCCAGCACCCTATCTTCTGGGACAGCCATGAACACTGAAGCTTTCTTT
TRBD1	.	TRBV29-1	TRBJ1-2	CSAGQGDYGYTF	TGCAGCGCGGGACAGGGGGACTATGGCTACACCTTC
.	.	TRBV7-6	TRBJ2-5	CASSSSRRETQYF	TGTGCCAGCAGTTCATCACGGCGGGAGACCCAGTACTTC
.	once	TRBV19	TRBJ1-5	CASRDPHQPQHF	TGTGCCAGTAGAGATCCTCATCAGCCCCAGCATTTT
.	few	TRBV27	TRBJ2-4	CASGSRVAKNIQYF	TGTGCCAGCGGTTCGAGGGTAGCCAAAAACATTCAGTACTTC
.	.	TRBV5-1	TRBJ1-2	CASSLQGRRDGYTF	TGCGCCAGCAGCTTGCAGGGGCGCCGAGATGGCTACACCTTC
.	.	TRBV30	TRBJ2-3	CAWSVRRTDLADTQYF	TGTGCCTGGAGTGTACGTCGGACAGATCTTGCAGATACGCAGTATTTT
.	.	TRBV5-4	TRBJ2-1	CASSLQGSYNEQFF	TGTGCCAGCAGCTTACAGGGATCCTACAATGAGCAGTTCTTC
TRBD2	.	TRBV4-3	TRBJ2-3	CASSQNLAGGDTQYF	TGCGCCAGCAGCCAGAATCTAGCGGGGGGAGATACGCAGTATTTT
.	few	TRBV29-1	TRBJ2-5	CSVEDLAGYGETQYF	TGCAGCGTTGAAGACTTGGCAGGGTACGGCGAGACCCAGTACTTC
.	few	TRBV11-2	TRBJ2-5	CASSFPRGQTQYF	TGTGCCAGCAGCTTCCCCAGGGGACAGACCCAGTACTTC
TRBD1	.	TRBV5-1	TRBJ1-2	CASGDSYYGYTF	TGCGCCAGCGGGGACAGCTACTATGGCTACACCTTC
TRBD2	.	TRBV7-2	TRBJ2-5	CASSRRGLAGSQETQYF	TGTGCCAGCAGCCGAAGGGGATTAGCGGGGAGCCAAGAGACCCAGTACTTC
.	few	TRBV29-1	TRBJ1-5	CSAVSGGNQPQHF	TGCAGCGCCGTGAGTGGGGGGAATCAGCCCCAGCATTTT
TRBD2	few	TRBV5-1	TRBJ2-7	CASSLGYGTSYEQYF	TGCGCCAGCAGCTTGGGTTATGGGACTAGTTACGAGCAGTACTTC
TRBD1	.	TRBV7-2	TRBJ1-5	CASSRQGAYNQPQHF	TGTGCCAGCAGCAGACAGGGGGCTTACAATCAGCCCCAGCATTTT
.	.	TRBV29-1	TRBJ1-2	CSVAHKSGYTF	TGCAGCGTTGCACACAAATCTGGCTACACCTTC
.	.	TRBV4-3	TRBJ1-2	CASSQDPAPYGYTF	TGCGCCAGCAGCCAAGACCCGGCCCCCTATGGCTACACCTTC
.	.	TRBV27	TRBJ1-3	CASSSTHLTGLSGNTIYF	TGTGCCAGCAGTTCCACCCACCTTACAGGGCTCTCTGGAAACACCATATATTTT
.	few	TRBV4-2	TRBJ1-1	CASSQGGTANTEAFF	TGTGCCAGCAGCCAAGGGGGGACGGCGAACACTGAAGCTTTCTTT
TRBD1	.	TRBV10-3	TRBJ1-1	CASSEVGTVDTEAFF	TGTGCCAGCAGTGAAGTTGGGACAGTGGACACTGAAGCTTTCTTT
.	few	TRBV29-1	TRBJ1-1	CSFLLGGSNTEAFF	TGCAGCTTCCTCCTGGGGGGTTCGAACACTGAAGCTTTCTTT
TRBD2	once	TRBV29-1	TRBJ2-7	CSVEVTSGGRAYEQYF	TGCAGCGTTGAAGTAACTAGCGGGGGGCGAGCCTACGAGCAGTACTTC
.	.	TRBV7-9	TRBJ2-2	CASRSQDTGELFF	TGTGCCAGCAGATCTCAGGACACCGGGGAGCTGTTTTTT
TRBD1	few	TRBV5-6	TRBJ2-7	CASSFVDRAYEQYF	TGTGCCAGCAGCTTCGTGGACAGGGCTTACGAGCAGTACTTC
.	few	TRBV7-2	TRBJ2-5	CASSLDREETQYF	TGTGCCAGCAGCTTAGACAGGGAAGAGACCCAGTACTTC
TRBD2	.	TRBV7-9	TRBJ2-5	CASSSDGGQETQYF	TGTGCCAGCAGCTCGGACGGGGGGCAAGAGACCCAGTACTTC
.	.	TRBV30	TRBJ1-2	CAWSVRIYGYTF	TGTGCCTGGAGTGTACGCATCTATGGCTACACCTTC
.	few	TRBV5-1	TRBJ1-5	CASSLEGTNQPQHF	TGCGCCAGCAGCTTAGAAGGGACCAATCAGCCCCAGCATTTT
TRBD2	.	TRBV2	TRBJ2-5	CASSENSGGQETQYF	TGTGCCAGCAGTGAAAATAGCGGGGGGCAAGAGACCCAGTACTTC
TRBD2	few	TRBV7-9	TRBJ2-7	CASSLTSGGTYEQYF	TGTGCCAGCAGCCTTACTAGCGGGGGCACCTACGAGCAGTACTTC
TRBD2	few	TRBV29-1	TRBJ2-5	CSVGLAGGPETQYF	TGCAGCGTGGGACTAGCGGGGGGCCCAGAGACCCAGTACTTC
.	.	TRBV4-1	TRBJ1-2	CASSQDILDSRSYGYTF	TGCGCCAGCAGCCAAGATATTTTGGACAGCCGGTCCTATGGCTACACCTTC
.	.	TRBV29-1	TRBJ1-5	CSVNLGVGQPQHF	TGCAGCGTCAACCTCGGGGTTGGCCAGCCCCAGCATTTT
TRBD1	.	TRBV6-6	TRBJ1-2	CASSRNRGYGYTF	TGTGCCAGCAGTAGGAACAGGGGTTATGGCTACACCTTC
.	.	TRBV6-5	TRBJ2-7	CASSYSTQVGYEQYF	TGTGCCAGCAGTTACTCGACCCAGGTGGGGTACGAGCAGTACTTC
.	.	TRBV21-1	TRBJ2-5	CASSMTGQETQYF	TGTGCCAGCAGCATGACAGGCCAAGAGACCCAGTACTTC
.	.	TRBV30	TRBJ1-6	CAWSVQVYNSPLHF	TGTGCCTGGAGTGTACAAGTCTATAATTCACCCCTCCACTTT
TRBD1	.	TRBV18	TRBJ2-7	CASSRQGSEQYF	TGTGCCAGCTCACGACAGGGATCCGAGCAGTACTTC
.	.	TRBV7-9	TRBJ1-4	CASSLAPGGVSEKLFF	TGTGCCAGCAGCTTAGCTCCCGGCGGGGTTAGTGAAAAACTGTTTTTT
.	.	TRBV7-6	TRBJ1-1	CASSLGPEGVGYEAFF	TGTGCCAGCAGCTTAGGACCTGAGGGCGTCGGGTACGAAGCTTTCTTT
.	few	TRBV11-3	TRBJ2-6	CASSFAVSGANVLTF	TGTGCCAGCAGCTTTGCAGTCTCTGGGGCCAACGTCCTGACTTTC
.	.	TRBV6-5	TRBJ1-2	CASRPGEIRGYTF	TGTGCCAGCAGACCCGGGGAGATAAGGGGCTACACCTTC
.	.	TRBV30	TRBJ1-1	CAWSVTGLNTEAFF	TGTGCCTGGAGTGTAACAGGGTTGAACACTGAAGCTTTCTTT
TRBD2	.	TRBV15	TRBJ2-3	CATSRVRAGGPTDTQYF	TGTGCCACCAGCAGAGTTAGAGCGGGGGGGCCTACAGATACGCAGTATTTT
.	.	TRBV5-6	TRBJ2-2	CASSLPGGNTGELFF	TGTGCCAGCAGCCTACCCGGGGGGAACACCGGGGAGCTGTTTTTT
.	.	TRBV25-1	TRBJ2-5	CASSEGGSWAETQYF	TGTGCCAGCAGTGAAGGTGGCTCTTGGGCGGAGACCCAGTACTTC